The clone carrying this T cell receptor beta chain was counted ten times or more. Its antigen is unidentified. This specimen belongs to a study of identical twins. General study results and limits: Where beta out-of-frame sequences were concerned, excess twin sharing was weaker. A lower insertion count was a feature of abundant cord blood beta clonotypes, with no such feature in memory repertoires.

Looked up from germline, CDR1 is KGHDR and CDR2 is SFDVKD. The CDR3 is 13 residues long. V was pared by 4 bases and J by 3 bases, with 8 bases between. Donors were all healthy Caucasians. Through template switching, a universal primer site was introduced, and the cDNA contained unique molecular identifiers. TCRdb redid the calling of the 5' RACE reads with MiXCR, one entry per CDR3 protein. The repertoire consists of about 250,000 distinct CDR3 sequences, with around 7.6% occurring once and the leading ten covering around 5%. The data were also submitted as part of a second study, on yellow fever vaccine responses in identical twins.

Input material: CD8+ T cells sorted from blood. The clonotype was recovered from a woman between 18 and 29 years old in good health. The chain joins TRBV24-1 to TRBJ1-1, with D unclear. CDR3 region: CATSDQYDTEAFF. In DNA, the CDR3 is TGTGCCACCAGTGACCAGTACGACACTGAAGCTTTCTTT.